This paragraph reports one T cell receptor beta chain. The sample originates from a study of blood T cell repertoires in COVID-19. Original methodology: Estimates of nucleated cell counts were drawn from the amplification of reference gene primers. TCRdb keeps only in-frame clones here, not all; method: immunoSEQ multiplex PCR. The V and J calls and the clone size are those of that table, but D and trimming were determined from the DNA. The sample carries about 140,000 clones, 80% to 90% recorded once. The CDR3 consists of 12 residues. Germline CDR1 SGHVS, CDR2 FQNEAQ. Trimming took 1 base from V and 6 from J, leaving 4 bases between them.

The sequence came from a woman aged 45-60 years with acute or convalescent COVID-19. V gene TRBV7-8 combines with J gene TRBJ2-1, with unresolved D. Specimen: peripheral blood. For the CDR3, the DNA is TGTGCCAGCAGCTTAGTCGTCAATGAGCAGTTCTTC. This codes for CASSLVVNEQFF. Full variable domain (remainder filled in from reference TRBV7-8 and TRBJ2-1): GAGVSQSPRYKVAKRGQDVALRCDPISGHVSLFWYQQALGQGPEFLTYFQNEAQLDKSGLPSDRFFAERPEGSVSTLKIQRTQQEDSAVYLCASSLVVNEQFFGPGTRLTVL.